This entry lists 23 T cell receptor beta chains sequenced from one sample in a study of blood T cell repertoires in COVID-19. Repertoires were generated with immunoSEQ multiplex PCR, while TCRdb's copy carries only in-frame clones and drops some. The data hold over 150,000 clones, with 84% observed a single time. Sequenced input: PBMCs or T cells enriched from blood (not recorded which). The receptors originated from a man aged 40-49 years who had recovered from COVID-19.

This chain uses TRBV28 with TRBJ1-5; 10 bases align to TRBD1. The CDR3 sequence is 15 residues long. V trimming: 6 bases; J trimming: 3 bases; junction bases outside the gene matches: 5. Germline CDR1 is MDHEN and CDR2 is SYDVKM. This CDR3 reads CASRGQGVLNQPQHF. Written as DNA, the CDR3 is TGTGCCAGCAGAGGACAGGGGGTCCTCAATCAGCCCCAGCATTTT.

The chain employs TRBV6-5 and TRBJ1-1; maybe TRBD1 (5 bases). Trimming left V 5 bases short and J 11 bases short, with 12 bases between. The CDR3 spans 11 residues. From germline, CDR1 is MNHEY and CDR2 SVGAGI. CDR3 sequence (DNA): TGTGCCAGCAGTAACGGGGGATGGGCTTTCTTT. This encodes CASSNGGWAFF.

The genes are TRBV3-1 (or the pseudogene TRBV3-2) and TRBJ2-7, with 7 bases aligning to TRBD1. The ends lost 5 bases at V and 3 bases at J; junction bases unmatched: 7. This CDR3 has 14 residues. The V gene's germline CDR1 is LGHDT and CDR2 YNNKEL (reference sequence). CDR3 DNA sequence: TGTGCCAGCAGCTCCGGGGACAGACTCTACGAGCAGTACTTC. Encoded protein: CASSSGDRLYEQYF.

This clone was picked up a small number of times. The CDR3 here is CASSKPESRNTIYF. In nucleotides, the CDR3 is TGTGCCAGCAGCAAGCCCGAGAGTCGAAACACCATATATTTT. The chain recombines TRBV21-1 with TRBJ1-3. TRBV21-1 is a known pseudogene. The CDR3 length is 14 residues.

The CDR3 DNA reads TGTGCCAGCAGTCGGACAGGGGTTGGGGATTCACCCCTCCACTTT. Translated: CASSRTGVGDSPLHF. This rearrangement joins TRBV6-5 to TRBJ1-6, with 9 bases fitting TRBD1. Per germline, CDR1 MNHEY and CDR2 SVGAGI. The CDR3 is made up of 15 amino acids. J was trimmed by 8 bases and V by 5 bases; bases with no gene match: 7.

The chain links TRBV11-1 to TRBJ2-7; a possible D gene is TRBD1 (6 bases). The V gene's germline CDR1 is SGHAT and CDR2 FQDESV (reference sequence). V was pared by 3 bases and J by 1 base, with 10 bases between. The CDR3 loop spans 14 amino acids. The CDR3: CASSFRGRSYEQYF. CDR3 sequence (DNA): TGTGCCAGCAGCTTCAGGGGAAGGTCCTACGAGCAGTACTTC.

The chain employs TRBV9 and TRBJ1-2; D possibly corresponds to TRBD1 (5 bases). CDR1 is SGDLS, CDR2 YYNGEE, per germline. The CDR3 totals 14 residues. The V gene lost 2 bases and the J gene lost 0 bases, with 8 bases spanning the gap. CDR3 bases: TGTGCCAGCAGCGTCGGGACTGCTAACTATGGCTACACCTTC. Its protein is CASSVGTANYGYTF.

V usage is TRBV3-1 (or the pseudogene TRBV3-2) and J usage is TRBJ1-4, with 7 positions matching TRBD1. V lost 4 bases and J lost 6; bases outside the gene matches: 5. Per germline, CDR1 LGHDT and CDR2 YNNKEL (reference sequence). This CDR3 contains 14 residues. The CDR3 region is CASSPRQGDEKLFF. CDR3 in DNA: TGTGCCAGCAGCCCGCGCCAGGGGGATGAAAAACTGTTTTTT.

V usage is TRBV20-1 and J usage is TRBJ2-2; D is perhaps TRBD1 (5 bases). V was clipped by 3 bases and J by 3 bases, with 11 bases between them. Germline values: CDR1 DFQATT, CDR2 SNEGSKA (reference sequence). This CDR3 comprises 14 residues. The CDR3 region is CSASWARDTGELFF. The CDR3 DNA follows: TGCAGTGCTAGTTGGGCCAGGGACACCGGGGAGCTGTTTTTT.

The chain couples TRBV9 to TRBJ1-2, with D unresolved. Germline CDR1 reads SGDLS; CDR2 reads YYNGEE. With 4 bases removed from V and 5 bases from J, the gap between germline ends came to 18 bases. The CDR3 loop spans 15 amino acids. As DNA, the CDR3 is TGTGCCAGCAGCCCCTCGGGCACCGCGGGTTATGGCTACACCTTC. Translated: CASSPSGTAGYGYTF.

The V and J genes are TRBV29-1 and TRBJ1-1, with a tentative D call TRBD1 (5 bases). V was clipped by 6 bases and J by 3 bases, with 11 bases between them. The CDR3 covers 12 residues. Germline values: CDR1 SQVTM, CDR2 ANQGSEA. The CDR3 here is CSVRTFDTEAFF. DNA for the CDR3: TGCAGCGTAAGGACATTTGACACTGAAGCTTTCTTT.

CDR3 sequence: CATREVSEGRPEAFF. CDR3 nucleotide sequence: TGTGCCACCCGGGAGGTGAGTGAGGGTAGGCCTGAAGCTTTCTTT. V is TRBV15 and J is TRBJ1-1; D gene ambiguous. This CDR3 comprises 15 residues. The germline V gene has CDR1 LNHNV and CDR2 YYDKDF (reference sequence). Trimming left V 8 bases short and J 6 bases short, with 22 bases between. The variable domain in full, completed from reference TRBV15 and TRBJ1-1, reads DAMVIQNPRYQVTQFGKPVTLSCSQTLNHNVMYWYQQKSSQAPKLLFHYYDKDFNNEADTPDNFQSRRPNTSFCFLDIRSPGLGDTAMYLCATREVSEGRPEAFFGQGTRLTVV.

The gene calls are TRBV10-3 and TRBJ1-4; no definite D call. The V and J ends lost 2 bases and 6 bases respectively, with 4 bases between them. Germline CDR1 and CDR2: ENHRY and SYGVKD. The CDR3 runs 12 residues. CDR3 DNA sequence: TGTGCCATCAGTGAGGGAGATGAAAAACTGTTTTTT. Translating it yields CAISEGDEKLFF.

This chain joins TRBV4-1 and TRBJ2-5, with 13 bases that match TRBD2. Germline CDR1 and CDR2: MGHRA and YSYEKL. With V trimmed by 8 bases and J by 7 bases, 13 bases remained unmatched. The CDR3 spans 16 residues. The chain's CDR3 is CASSRGLLAGGRTQYF. DNA of the CDR3: TGCGCCAGCTCGAGGGGCTTACTAGCGGGGGGGCGGACCCAGTACTTC.

Many counts were recorded for this clone. V usage is TRBV6-1 and J usage is TRBJ2-7, with a possible D match to TRBD1 (5 bases). CDR3 length: 12 amino acids. V was trimmed by 3 bases and J by 3 bases, leaving 6 bases between them. Germline lookup yields CDR1 MNHNS and CDR2 SASEGT. The CDR3 coding sequence is TGTGCCAGCAGTGAGGACATCTACGAGCAGTACTTC. It yields the protein CASSEDIYEQYF.

This chain links TRBV4-1 with TRBJ1-4; possibly TRBD1 for D (5 bases). Trimming left V 2 bases short and J 3 bases short, with 10 bases between. CDR1 and CDR2 (germline): MGHRA, YSYEKL. The CDR3 is 15 amino acids. DNA for the CDR3: TGCGCCAGCAGCCAACAGGGAAATTCTAATGAAAAACTGTTTTTT. Its protein product is CASSQQGNSNEKLFF.

The chain recombines TRBV7-2 with TRBJ1-5, with 7 bases that match TRBD1. The germline V gene has CDR1 SGHTA and CDR2 FQGNSA. This CDR3 is 16 amino acids long. Germline trimming cut 3 bases from V and 3 bases from J; bases unmatched to any gene: 8. The CDR3: CASSLSNRGANQPQHF. In nucleotides, the CDR3 is TGTGCCAGCAGCTTGAGTAACAGGGGTGCCAATCAGCCCCAGCATTTT. Combining the CDR3 with reference TRBV7-2 and TRBJ1-5 gives the whole variable domain GAGVSQSPSNKVTEKGKDVELRCDPISGHTALYWYRQSLGQGLEFLIYFQGNSAPDKSGLPSDRFSAERTGGSVSTLTIQRTQQEDSAVYLCASSLSNRGANQPQHFGDGTRLSIL.

This chain joins TRBV10-3 and TRBJ1-5; the D gene is possibly TRBD1 (5 bases). This CDR3 region has 15 residues. The V end lost 0 bases, the J end lost 7 bases, and 13 bases lay between the germline ends. The germline V gene has CDR1 ENHRY and CDR2 SYGVKD. This CDR3 is CAISESPTAEQPQHF. The CDR3 coding sequence is TGTGCCATCAGTGAGTCCCCGACAGCCGAACAGCCCCAGCATTTT.

The chain uses TRBV7-9 and TRBJ1-5, with D possibly TRBD1 on 5 matching bases. The CDR3 consists of 13 residues. Per the germline V gene, CDR1 is SEHNR and CDR2 is FQNEAQ (reference sequence). V dropped 1 base and J dropped 10 bases, with 11 bases sitting between them. CDR3 in amino acids: CASSLGAGTPQHF. CDR3 bases: TGTGCCAGCAGCTTAGGGGCGGGGACCCCCCAGCATTTT. Based on the CDR3 plus reference TRBV7-9 and TRBJ1-5, the full variable domain is DTGVSQNPRHKITKRGQNVTFRCDPISEHNRLYWYRQTLGQGPEFLTYFQNEAQLEKSRLLSDRFSAERPKGSFSTLEIQRTEQGDSAMYLCASSLGAGTPQHFGDGTRLSIL.

The chain combines TRBV7-9 with TRBJ1-4; 9 nucleotides line up with TRBD1. CDR1 is SEHNR, CDR2 FQNEAQ, per germline (reference sequence). The trim removed 3 bases at V and 8 bases at J, leaving 4 bases unmatched. There are 14 residues in the CDR3. In DNA form, the CDR3 reads TGTGCCAGCAGCTTGGGACAGGGAAGAGAAAAACTGTTTTTT. Amino acid sequence: CASSLGQGREKLFF.

The rearrangement uses TRBV4-1 and TRBJ1-2; maybe TRBD1 (6 bases). Trimming removed 2 bases from V and 4 bases from J, with 11 bases in between. Germline V CDR1 and CDR2: MGHRA, YSYEKL. The CDR3 is 14 residues long. This chain's CDR3 is CASSQSQGSYGYTF. The DNA for the CDR3 is TGCGCCAGCAGCCAATCACAGGGATCCTATGGCTACACCTTC.

CDR3 nucleotides: TGTGCCAGCACTTTAAGCAGGGCGGCCTACGAGCAGTACTTC. Translated: CASTLSRAAYEQYF. J is TRBJ2-7 and V is TRBV6-5, with a weak D call TRBD1 (5 bases). Per the germline V gene, CDR1 is MNHEY and CDR2 is SVGAGI. The germline V and J ends were trimmed by 7 bases and 2 bases, with 15 bases remaining between them. The CDR3 sequence is 14 residues long.

The rearrangement joins TRBV6-5 to TRBJ1-6, with a tentative D call TRBD1 (6 bases). The germline V and J ends were trimmed by 6 bases and 9 bases, with 12 bases remaining between them. CDR3 length: 13 residues. Looked up from germline, CDR1 is MNHEY and CDR2 is SVGAGI. The CDR3 DNA is TGTGCCAGCAGCCACAGGGCTGCTTCACCCCTCCACTTT. Protein: CASSHRAASPLHF.